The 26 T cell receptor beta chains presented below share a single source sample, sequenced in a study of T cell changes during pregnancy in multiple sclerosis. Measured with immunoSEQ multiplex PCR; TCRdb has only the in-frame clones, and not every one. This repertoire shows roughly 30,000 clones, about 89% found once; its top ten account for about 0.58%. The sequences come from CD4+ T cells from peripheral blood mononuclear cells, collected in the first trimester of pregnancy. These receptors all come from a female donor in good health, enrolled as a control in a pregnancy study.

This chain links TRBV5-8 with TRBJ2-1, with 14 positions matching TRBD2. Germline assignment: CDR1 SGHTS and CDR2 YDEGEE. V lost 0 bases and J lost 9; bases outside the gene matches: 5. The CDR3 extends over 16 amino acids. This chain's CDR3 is CASSLEGLAGAVEQFF. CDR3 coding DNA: TGTGCCAGCAGCTTGGAGGGACTAGCGGGAGCGGTTGAGCAGTTCTTC. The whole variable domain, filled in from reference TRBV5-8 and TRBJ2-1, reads EAGVTQSPTHLIKTRGQQATLRCSPISGHTSVYWYQQALGLGLQFLLWYDEGEERNRGNFPPRFSGRQFPNYSSELNVNALELEDSALYLCASSLEGLAGAVEQFFGPGTRLTVL.

CDR3 in amino acids: CASSLGLAGGRETQYF. In DNA form, the CDR3 reads TGTGCCAGCAGCTTGGGGTTAGCGGGGGGGCGAGAGACCCAGTACTTC. The chain combines TRBV5-4 with TRBJ2-5; 11 positions agree with TRBD2. V lost 0 bases and J lost 4; bases outside the gene matches: 5. CDR1 is SGHNT, CDR2 YYREEE, per germline (reference sequence). CDR3 size: 16 residues.

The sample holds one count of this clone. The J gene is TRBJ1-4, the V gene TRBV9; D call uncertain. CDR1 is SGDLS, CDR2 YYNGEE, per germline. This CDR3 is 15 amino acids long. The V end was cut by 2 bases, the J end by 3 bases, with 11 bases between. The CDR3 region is CASSVGQVANEKLFF. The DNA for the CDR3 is TGTGCCAGCAGCGTCGGCCAGGTGGCTAATGAAAAACTGTTTTTT. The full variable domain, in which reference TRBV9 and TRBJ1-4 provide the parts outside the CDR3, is DSGVTQTPKHLITATGQRVTLRCSPRSGDLSVYWYQQSLDQGLQFLIQYYNGEERAKGNILERFSAQQFPDLHSELNLSSLELGDSALYFCASSVGQVANEKLFFGSGTQLSVL.

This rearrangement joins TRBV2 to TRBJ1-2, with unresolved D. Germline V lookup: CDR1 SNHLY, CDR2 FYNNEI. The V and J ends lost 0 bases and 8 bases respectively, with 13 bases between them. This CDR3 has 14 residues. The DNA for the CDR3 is TGTGCCAGCAGTGAAGCGGGTGGCGGATGGGGCTACACCTTC. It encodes CASSEAGGGWGYTF.

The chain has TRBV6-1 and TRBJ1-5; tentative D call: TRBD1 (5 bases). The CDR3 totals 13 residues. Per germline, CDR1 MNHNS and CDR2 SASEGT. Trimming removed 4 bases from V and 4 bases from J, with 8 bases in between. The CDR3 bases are TGTGCCAGCAGTGTTCAGGGAAATCAGCCCCAGCATTTT. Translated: CASSVQGNQPQHF.

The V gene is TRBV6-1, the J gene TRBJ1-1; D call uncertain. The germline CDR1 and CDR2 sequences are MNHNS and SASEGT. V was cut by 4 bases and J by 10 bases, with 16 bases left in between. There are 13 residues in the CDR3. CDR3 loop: CASSASRGGSAFF. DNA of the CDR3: TGTGCCAGCAGTGCGTCACGGGGAGGCTCAGCTTTCTTT.

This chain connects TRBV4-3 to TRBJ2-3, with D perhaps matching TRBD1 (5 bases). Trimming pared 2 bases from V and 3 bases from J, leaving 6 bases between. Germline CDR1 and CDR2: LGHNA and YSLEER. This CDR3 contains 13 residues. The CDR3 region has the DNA TGCGCCAGCAGCCAACGACAGACAGATACGCAGTATTTT. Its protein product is CASSQRQTDTQYF.

The CDR3 sequence is CASSLAGDTNEQFF. The DNA for the CDR3 is TGTGCCAGCAGTTTAGCGGGGGATACAAATGAGCAGTTCTTC. The V and J genes are TRBV28 and TRBJ2-1; 7 bases align to TRBD2. The CDR3 covers 14 residues. J was trimmed by 7 bases and V by 2 bases; bases with no gene match: 5. Germline V gene sequence: CDR1 MDHEN, CDR2 SYDVKM.

DNA of the CDR3: TGCGCCAGCAGCCAATTAGGCGGGACTAGCGGGAGCTCCTACGAGCAGTACTTC. Translation: CASSQLGGTSGSSYEQYF. J is TRBJ2-7 and V is TRBV5-1; TRBD2 agrees at 14 bases. The CDR3 is made up of 18 amino acids. V shed 4 bases, J shed 0 bases, and the junction held 9 bases outside the gene matches. The germline CDR1 and CDR2 sequences are SGHRS and YFSETQ.

CDR3 nucleotides: TGTGCCAGCTCACCGCAAGGGGAAAACACCATATATTTT. Translation: CASSPQGENTIYF. The chain links TRBV18 to TRBJ1-3, with D perhaps TRBD1 (5 bases). The CDR3 sequence is 13 residues long. V was cut by 3 bases and J by 6 bases, with 9 bases left in between. Germline assignment: CDR1 KGHSH and CDR2 LQKENI.

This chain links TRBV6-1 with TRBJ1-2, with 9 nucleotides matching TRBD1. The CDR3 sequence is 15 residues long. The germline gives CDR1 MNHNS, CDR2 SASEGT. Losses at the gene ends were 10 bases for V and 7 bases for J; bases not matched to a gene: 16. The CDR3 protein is CATGTGKSRPSGYTF. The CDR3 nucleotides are TGTGCCACGGGGACAGGGAAATCGCGACCAAGTGGCTACACCTTC.

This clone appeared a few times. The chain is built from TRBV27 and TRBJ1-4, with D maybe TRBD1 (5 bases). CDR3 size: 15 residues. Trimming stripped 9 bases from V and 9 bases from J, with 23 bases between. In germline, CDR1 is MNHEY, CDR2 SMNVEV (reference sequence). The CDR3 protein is CASSPQAANIQKLFF. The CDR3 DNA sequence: TGTGCCAGTTCTCCACAGGCGGCCAACATTCAAAAACTGTTTTTT.

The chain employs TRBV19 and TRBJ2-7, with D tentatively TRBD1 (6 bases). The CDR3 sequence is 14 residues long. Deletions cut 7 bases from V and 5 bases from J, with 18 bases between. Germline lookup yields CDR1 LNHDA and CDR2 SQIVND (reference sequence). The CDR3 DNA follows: TGTGCCAGTACCTCCTCAGGGGTTCTGAACGAGCAGTACTTC. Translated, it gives CASTSSGVLNEQYF.

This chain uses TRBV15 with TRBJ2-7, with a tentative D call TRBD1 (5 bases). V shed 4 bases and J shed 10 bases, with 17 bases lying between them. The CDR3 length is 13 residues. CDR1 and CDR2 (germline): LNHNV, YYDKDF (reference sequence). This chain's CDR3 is CATSNAGNDHQYF. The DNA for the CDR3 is TGTGCCACCAGCAACGCAGGGAACGATCATCAGTACTTC.

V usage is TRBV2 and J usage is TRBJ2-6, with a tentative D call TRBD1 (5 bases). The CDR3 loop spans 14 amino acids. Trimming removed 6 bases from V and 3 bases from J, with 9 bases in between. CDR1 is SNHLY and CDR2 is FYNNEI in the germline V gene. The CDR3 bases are TGTGCCAGCAGGATGACAGTTGGGGCCAACGTCCTGACTTTC. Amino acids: CASRMTVGANVLTF.

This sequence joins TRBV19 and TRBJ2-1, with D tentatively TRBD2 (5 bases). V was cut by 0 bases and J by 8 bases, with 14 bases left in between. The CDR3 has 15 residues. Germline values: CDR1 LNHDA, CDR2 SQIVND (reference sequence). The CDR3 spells CASSIDTTEVDEQFF. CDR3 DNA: TGTGCCAGTAGTATAGATACGACGGAGGTAGATGAGCAGTTCTTC. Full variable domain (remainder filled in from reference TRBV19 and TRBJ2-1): DGGITQSPKYLFRKEGQNVTLSCEQNLNHDAMYWYRQDPGQGLRLIYYSQIVNDFQKGDIAEGYSVSREKKESFPLTVTSAQKNPTAFYLCASSIDTTEVDEQFFGPGTRLTVL.

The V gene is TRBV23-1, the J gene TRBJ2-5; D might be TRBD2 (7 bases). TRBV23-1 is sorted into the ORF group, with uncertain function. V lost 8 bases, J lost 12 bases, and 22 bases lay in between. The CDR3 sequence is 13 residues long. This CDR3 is CASAPRRGDYKYF. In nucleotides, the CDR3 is TGCGCCAGCGCCCCAAGAAGGGGGGACTACAAGTACTTC.

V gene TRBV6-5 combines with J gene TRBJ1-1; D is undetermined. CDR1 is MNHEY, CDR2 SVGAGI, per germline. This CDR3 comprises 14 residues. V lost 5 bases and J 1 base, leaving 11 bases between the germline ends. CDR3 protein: CASSPGRGNTEAFF. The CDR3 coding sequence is TGTGCCAGCAGTCCCGGACGGGGGAACACTGAAGCTTTCTTT.

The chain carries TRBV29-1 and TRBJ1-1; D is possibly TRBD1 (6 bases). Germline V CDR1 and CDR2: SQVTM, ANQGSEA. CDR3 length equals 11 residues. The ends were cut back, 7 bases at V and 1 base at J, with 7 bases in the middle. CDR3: CSGDKNTEAFF. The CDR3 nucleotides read TGCAGCGGGGACAAGAACACTGAAGCTTTCTTT.

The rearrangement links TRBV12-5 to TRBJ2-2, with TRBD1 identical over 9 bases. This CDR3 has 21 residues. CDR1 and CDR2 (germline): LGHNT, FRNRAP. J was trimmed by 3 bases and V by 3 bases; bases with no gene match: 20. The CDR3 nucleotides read TGTGCTAGTGGTTTTCTCCCCACTACAACCGGGACAGGGACCTACACCGGGGAGCTGTTTTTT. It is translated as CASGFLPTTTGTGTYTGELFF.

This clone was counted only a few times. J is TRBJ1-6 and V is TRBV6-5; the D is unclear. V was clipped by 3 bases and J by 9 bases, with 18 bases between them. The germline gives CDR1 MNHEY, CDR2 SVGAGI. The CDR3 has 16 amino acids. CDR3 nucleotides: TGTGCCAGCAGTTATGAAAGTGGGGTAGGAGGTTCACCCCTCCACTTT. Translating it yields CASSYESGVGGSPLHF.

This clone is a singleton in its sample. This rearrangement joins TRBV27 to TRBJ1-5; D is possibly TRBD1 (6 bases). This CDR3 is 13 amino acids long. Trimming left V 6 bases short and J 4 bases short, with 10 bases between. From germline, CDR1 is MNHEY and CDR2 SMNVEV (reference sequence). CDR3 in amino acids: CASRDTGNQPQHF. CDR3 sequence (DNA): TGTGCCAGCAGGGATACAGGGAATCAGCCCCAGCATTTT.

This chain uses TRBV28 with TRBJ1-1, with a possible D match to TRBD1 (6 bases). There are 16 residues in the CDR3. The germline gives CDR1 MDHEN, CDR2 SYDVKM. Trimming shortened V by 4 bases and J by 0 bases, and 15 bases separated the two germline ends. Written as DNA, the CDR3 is TGTGCCAGCAGTTCCCCCGCCGAGGGGGTGAACACTGAAGCTTTCTTT. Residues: CASSSPAEGVNTEAFF.

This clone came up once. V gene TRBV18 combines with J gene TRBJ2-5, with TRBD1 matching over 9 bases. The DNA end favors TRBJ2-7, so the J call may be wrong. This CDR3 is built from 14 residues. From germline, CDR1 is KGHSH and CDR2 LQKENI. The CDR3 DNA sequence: TGTGCCAGCTCACCCCTTACAGGGGGCGCCGAGCAGTACTTC. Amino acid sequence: CASSPLTGGAEQYF.

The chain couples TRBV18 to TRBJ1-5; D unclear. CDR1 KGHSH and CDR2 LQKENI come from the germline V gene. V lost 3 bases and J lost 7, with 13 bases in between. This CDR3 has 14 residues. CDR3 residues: CASSPDYGVQPQHF. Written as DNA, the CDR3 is TGTGCCAGCTCACCGGACTACGGGGTCCAGCCCCAGCATTTT.

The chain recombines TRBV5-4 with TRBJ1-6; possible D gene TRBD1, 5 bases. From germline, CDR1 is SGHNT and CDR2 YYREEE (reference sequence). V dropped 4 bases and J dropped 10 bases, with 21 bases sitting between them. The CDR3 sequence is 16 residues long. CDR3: CASSMDPDGTQSPLHF. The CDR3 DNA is TGTGCCAGCAGCATGGACCCGGACGGGACTCAATCACCCCTCCACTTT.